These 29 T cell receptor beta chains were all obtained from the same sample, sequenced in a study of cytomegalovirus exposure and HLA in healthy donors. The PCR made use of 60 Vbeta and 13 Jbeta primers. Assay: immunoSEQ multiplex PCR; the TCRdb copy retains only in-frame clones and omits some. The data contain about 170,000 clones, roughly 80% of them seen just once; the ten biggest clones take up about 5%. Input material: PBMCs. These receptors came from a woman aged 45-60 years in good health and CMV-seropositive.

The rearrangement uses TRBV6-6 and TRBJ1-1; D gene uncertain. V gave up 2 bases and J gave up 9 bases, with 13 bases separating them. This CDR3 spans 13 amino acids. Germline CDR1 and CDR2: MNHNY and SVGAGI (reference sequence). CDR3 nucleotides: TGTGCCAGCAGTTACCATGGGAGGGAACAAGCTTTCTTT. This translates into CASSYHGREQAFF.

J is TRBJ2-5 and V is TRBV6-5; 10 bases fit TRBD1. The ends lost 3 bases at V and 3 bases at J; junction bases unmatched: 4. Germline lookup yields CDR1 MNHEY and CDR2 SVGAGI. CDR3 length equals 15 residues. The CDR3 loop is CASSYRGTGEETQYF. The CDR3 DNA is TGTGCCAGCAGTTATCGAGGGACAGGGGAAGAGACCCAGTACTTC.

The chain employs TRBV5-1 and TRBJ2-1; D may be TRBD2 (6 bases). Germline loops: CDR1 SGHRS, CDR2 YFSETQ. The CDR3 consists of 17 residues. Trimming removed 2 bases at V and 3 bases at J, with 18 bases between. The CDR3 DNA follows: TGCGCCAGCAGCTTTATGCCCCGGGACTCCTTCTACAATGAGCAGTTCTTC. Translated, it gives CASSFMPRDSFYNEQFF.

This chain connects TRBV7-3 to TRBJ2-7; D is unresolved. Trimming removed 5 bases at V and 6 bases at J, with 14 bases between. From germline, CDR1 is SGHTA and CDR2 FQGTGA. The CDR3 runs to 13 residues. The CDR3 reads CASSRDGPGEQYF. CDR3 DNA: TGTGCCAGCAGCCGTGATGGTCCGGGCGAGCAGTACTTC.

This chain's CDR3 is CASSRDSAVGGEFF. CDR3 DNA sequence: TGTGCCAGCTCCCGGGACAGCGCCGTTGGAGGAGAGTTCTTT. V is TRBV2 and J is TRBJ1-1, with 7 bases aligning to TRBD1. Germline values: CDR1 SNHLY, CDR2 FYNNEI. CDR3 size: 14 residues. J gave up 14 bases and V 8 bases, and 20 bases lay outside the gene matches.

The chain employs TRBV6-5 and TRBJ1-1; no clear D gene. Trimming took off 6 bases at V and 5 bases at J, with 10 bases between the two ends. The CDR3 consists of 12 residues. The germline CDR1 and CDR2 sequences are MNHEY and SVGAGI. CDR3 nucleotides: TGTGCCAGCAGCCTTCTAGGAACTGAAGCTTTCTTT. Translated, it gives CASSLLGTEAFF.

This chain connects TRBV6-5 to TRBJ1-2, with D maybe TRBD1 (6 bases). Trimming left V 0 bases short and J 5 bases short, with 10 bases between. The CDR3 runs to 14 residues. Germline V gene data show CDR1 as MNHEY and CDR2 as SVGAGI. As DNA, the CDR3 is TGTGCCAGCAGTTACTCACAGGGTCGGTATGGCTACACCTTC. Protein sequence: CASSYSQGRYGYTF.

This chain uses TRBV6-1 with TRBJ1-5; D uncertain. CDR1 is MNHNS, CDR2 SASEGT, per germline. Trimming removed 4 bases at V and 2 bases at J, with 15 bases between. The CDR3 sequence is 16 residues long. The CDR3 DNA reads TGTGCCAGCAGTGCCCAAACCGGCACAGGCAATCAGCCCCAGCATTTT. Protein: CASSAQTGTGNQPQHF.

The chain recombines TRBV21-1 with TRBJ2-7; TRBD2 was called by the table and not checked on the DNA. TRBV21-1 is noted as a pseudogene. This CDR3 spans 12 amino acids. The CDR3 region is CASSKREDEQYF. CDR3 in DNA: TGTGCCAGCAGCAAAAGGGAGGACGAGCAGTACTTC.

This chain's CDR3 is CASSISRSRADTEAFF. The CDR3 DNA reads as TGTGCCAGTAGTATCTCACGATCCCGAGCGGACACTGAAGCTTTCTTT. The chain uses TRBV19 and TRBJ1-1; unclear D gene. The CDR3 extends over 16 amino acids. Germline V lookup: CDR1 LNHDA, CDR2 SQIVND (reference sequence). Deletions cut 3 bases from V and 3 bases from J, with 17 bases between.

In regard to this clone: The junction departs from germline at one end; a sequencing error may be responsible. The chain recombines TRBV7-9 with TRBJ1-1, with a tentative D call TRBD1 (6 bases). The CDR3 runs 14 residues. Looked up from germline, CDR1 is SEHNR and CDR2 is FQNEAQ (reference sequence). CDR3 loop: CSSSFHTGSTEAFF. CDR3 DNA sequence: TGTTCCAGCAGCTTTCATACAGGGAGCACTGAAGCTTTCTTT.

This clone was counted only a few times. The chain couples TRBV5-5 to TRBJ2-1; TRBD2 matches 10 bases. The CDR3 has 15 amino acids. V lost 4 bases, J lost 4 bases, and 5 bases stayed unmatched. Per germline, CDR1 SGHKS and CDR2 YYEKEE (reference sequence). The CDR3 loop is CASSPGTSEYNEQFF. CDR3 coding DNA: TGTGCCAGCAGCCCTGGGACTAGCGAATACAATGAGCAGTTCTTC.

The chain is built from TRBV4-1 and TRBJ2-3; 9 bases line up with TRBD1. The germline CDR1 and CDR2 sequences are MGHRA and YSYEKL. Trimming at V came to 1 base and at J to 6 bases, leaving 8 bases not matched to a gene. The CDR3 covers 16 residues. As DNA, the CDR3 is TGCGCCAGCAGCCAAGTCGGGACAGGGAATTGGGATACGCAGTATTTT. Its protein is CASSQVGTGNWDTQYF.

The chain combines TRBV25-1 with TRBJ2-7, with a tentative D call TRBD1 (5 bases). With 8 bases removed from V and 2 bases from J, the gap between germline ends came to 10 bases. CDR1 and CDR2 (germline): MGHDK, SYGVNS. The CDR3 is 12 residues long. The CDR3 here is CASGSGTYEQYF. DNA of the CDR3: TGTGCCAGCGGATCAGGGACCTACGAGCAGTACTTC.

The chain uses TRBV19 and TRBJ2-5; tentatively, D is TRBD1 (6 bases). The J call may be wrong; the DNA end is better matched by TRBJ2-7. Per the germline V gene, CDR1 is LNHDA and CDR2 is SQIVND (reference sequence). This CDR3 comprises 15 residues. CDR3 in amino acids: CASSTRGRGDYEQYF. DNA for the CDR3: TGTGCCAGTAGTACCCGCGGCAGGGGAGACTACGAGCAGTACTTC.

V is TRBV19 and J is TRBJ1-5; TRBD1 might be the D (6 bases). Germline values: CDR1 LNHDA, CDR2 SQIVND (reference sequence). Trimming cost V 3 bases and J 7 bases, with 22 bases left between them. The CDR3 totals 17 residues. Written as DNA, the CDR3 is TGTGCCAGTAGTATTTCGTACCGCATTCAGGGGATACAGCCCCAGCATTTT. Protein sequence: CASSISYRIQGIQPQHF.

The V and J genes are TRBV30 and TRBJ2-7, with TRBD2 matching 9 bases. This CDR3 has 13 amino acids. Germline CDR1 reads GTSNPN; CDR2 reads SVGIG (reference sequence). Losses at the gene ends were 4 bases for V and 9 bases for J; bases not matched to a gene: 10. The CDR3 coding sequence is TGTGCCTGGATGCGGCGCGGGGGGGCAACGCAGTACTTC. Translated: CAWMRRGGATQYF.

This clone came up once. The rearrangement joins TRBV6-5 to TRBJ2-7, with 8 bases identical to TRBD2. Germline values: CDR1 MNHEY, CDR2 SVGAGI. Losses at the gene ends were 2 bases for V and 2 bases for J; bases not matched to a gene: 5. The CDR3 extends over 15 amino acids. CDR3 region: CASSYEREPTYEQYF. The CDR3 DNA sequence: TGTGCCAGCAGTTACGAGCGGGAGCCCACCTACGAGCAGTACTTC.

The CDR3 sequence: CASGTSSGNTIYF. CDR3 bases: TGTGCCAGCGGGACAAGTTCTGGAAACACCATATATTTT. The chain joins TRBV6-1 to TRBJ1-3; tentatively, D is TRBD1 (6 bases). Germline V lookup: CDR1 MNHNS, CDR2 SASEGT. Trimming took off 8 bases at V and 1 base at J, with 9 bases between the two ends. This CDR3 is built from 13 residues.

The rearrangement links TRBV7-2 to TRBJ1-1, with no clear D. There are 12 residues in the CDR3. The V end lost 7 bases, the J end lost 1 base, and 7 bases lay between the germline ends. CDR1 is SGHTA, CDR2 FQGNSA, per germline. CDR3 sequence reads: CASNEWNTEAFF. DNA of the CDR3: TGTGCCAGCAATGAGTGGAACACTGAAGCTTTCTTT.

The chain uses TRBV2 and TRBJ1-2; 7 nucleotides line up with TRBD1. Trimming cost V 6 bases and J 6 bases; bases outside gene matches: 7. The CDR3 is 13 amino acids. Germline V gene sequence: CDR1 SNHLY, CDR2 FYNNEI. Here the CDR3 DNA reads TGTGCCAGCAGGGACGACAGGGTTAATGGCTACACCTTC. This encodes CASRDDRVNGYTF.

The rearrangement uses TRBV7-2 and TRBJ1-2, with D perhaps matching TRBD1 (6 bases). Germline values: CDR1 SGHTA, CDR2 FQGNSA. The V gene lost 1 base and the J gene lost 4 bases, with 13 bases spanning the gap. The CDR3 spans 15 residues. CDR3 nucleotide sequence: TGTGCCAGCAGCTTAGGGTCAGGGGCTACCTATGGCTACACCTTC. Protein: CASSLGSGATYGYTF.

This clone is a singleton in its sample. CDR3 nucleotide sequence: TGCGCCAGCAGCTTGAATAGGAGATCCTACGAGCAGTACTTC. It yields the protein CASSLNRRSYEQYF. The chain carries TRBV5-1 and TRBJ2-7; D is ambiguous. Germline lookup yields CDR1 SGHRS and CDR2 YFSETQ. CDR3 length: 14 amino acids. V lost 1 base to trimming and J lost 1 base, with 9 bases between them. Full variable domain (missing parts from reference TRBV5-1 and TRBJ2-7): KAGVTQTPRYLIKTRGQQVTLSCSPISGHRSVSWYQQTPGQGLQFLFEYFSETQRNKGNFPGRFSGRQFSNSRSEMNVSTLELGDSALYLCASSLNRRSYEQYFGPGTRLTVT.

The V and J genes are TRBV6-1 and TRBJ1-2, with 8 bases fitting TRBD1. Germline values: CDR1 MNHNS, CDR2 SASEGT. Unmatched junction bases numbered 8, after V lost 6 bases and J lost 8 bases. The length of the CDR3 is 13 residues. The CDR3 spells CASRDREGYGYTF. The CDR3, as DNA: TGTGCCAGCAGGGACAGGGAAGGGTACGGCTACACCTTC.

The chain couples TRBV5-1 to TRBJ1-2; D is possibly TRBD1 (6 bases). This CDR3 comprises 15 residues. The germline CDR1 and CDR2 sequences are SGHRS and YFSETQ. V was clipped by 4 bases and J by 6 bases, with 19 bases between them. CDR3 protein: CASSALASGGNGYTF. CDR3 in DNA: TGCGCCAGCAGCGCTCTGGCATCGGGGGGCAATGGCTACACCTTC.

The rearrangement links TRBV25-1 to TRBJ1-2; D remains unclear. The CDR3 is 13 amino acids. V lost 0 bases, J lost 3 bases, and 5 bases lay in between. Germline loops: CDR1 MGHDK, CDR2 SYGVNS. In DNA, the CDR3 is TGTGCCAGCAGTGAATATATCGACTATGGCTACACCTTC. It codes for CASSEYIDYGYTF.

V and J are TRBV13 and TRBJ1-6, with TRBD1 as a possible D gene (5 bases). V lost 3 bases and J lost 11, with 20 bases in between. Per the germline V gene, CDR1 is PRHDT and CDR2 is FYEKMQ (reference sequence). The CDR3 loop spans 16 amino acids. Here the CDR3 reads CASSLGQGRGPAPLHF. CDR3 bases: TGTGCCAGCAGCTTGGGTCAAGGGAGGGGTCCGGCACCCCTCCACTTT.

This clone is a singleton in its sample. CDR3 in DNA: TGTGCCAGCAGCTTAGAGAGGGCAACTGAAGCTTTCTTT. Protein product: CASSLERATEAFF. V usage is TRBV11-2 and J usage is TRBJ1-1; D ambiguous. Germline V gene sequence: CDR1 SGHAT, CDR2 FQNNGV. The CDR3 consists of 13 residues. Trimming took off 0 bases at V and 5 bases at J, with 7 bases between the two ends.

V usage is TRBV19 and J usage is TRBJ1-2; the D is unclear. CDR1 is LNHDA and CDR2 is SQIVND in the germline V gene (reference sequence). This CDR3 is built from 13 residues. Deletions cut 4 bases from V and 4 bases from J, with 10 bases between. CDR3 sequence reads: CASSREGSYGYTF. Here the CDR3 DNA reads TGTGCCAGTAGTAGGGAGGGTAGCTATGGCTACACCTTC.